Listed below are T cell receptor beta chains from one sample, sequenced in a study of control samples from healthy donors and cancer patients. Assay used: immunoSEQ multiplex PCR; TCRdb lists only in-frame clones, some missing. The table records fewer than 40,000 clones, approximately 93% of them present only once. Sequencing used PBMCs. The receptor source for this set is a man aged 35 to 55 with colorectal cancer. The CDR3 runs from the conserved cysteine through the conserved F or W. D genes are given only for firm matches. Size is omitted from some rows. Given values are once, few, many or a class for expanded clones.

V gene: TRBV6-6
clone size: .
D gene: .
J gene: TRBJ1-1
CDR3 DNA: TGTGCCAGCACGCTGGGGGGGCAGAACACTGAAGCTTTCTTT
CDR3 protein: CASTLGGQNTEAFF

V gene: TRBV11-3
clone size: .
D gene: .
J gene: TRBJ1-5
CDR3 DNA: TGTGCCAGCAGCTTAGACACGGACCCCGGAGGGGATCAGCCCCAGCATTTT
CDR3 protein: CASSLDTDPGGDQPQHF

V gene: TRBV6-1
clone size: .
D gene: TRBD2
J gene: TRBJ2-7
CDR3 DNA: TGTGCCAGCAGTGAATTGGGGACTAGCGGATTCTACGAGCAGTACTTC
CDR3 protein: CASSELGTSGFYEQYF

V gene: TRBV5-6
clone size: .
D gene: TRBD2
J gene: TRBJ2-5
CDR3 DNA: TGTGCCAGCAGCCCAGGACTAGCGGGGAGCCCCCTCGGTCGAGAGACCCAGTACTTC
CDR3 protein: CASSPGLAGSPLGRETQYF

V gene: TRBV6-6
clone size: .
D gene: .
J gene: TRBJ1-3
CDR3 DNA: TGTGCCAGCAGCTTCAGACGGGACTCTGGAAACACCATATATTTT
CDR3 protein: CASSFRRDSGNTIYF

V gene: TRBV2
clone size: few
D gene: .
J gene: TRBJ1-2
CDR3 DNA: TGTGCCAGCAGTTCACAGGGAAGCTATGGCTACACCTTC
CDR3 protein: CASSSQGSYGYTF

V gene: TRBV24-1
clone size: .
D gene: .
J gene: TRBJ2-2
CDR3 DNA: TGTGCCACCATGAAAGGGGCGGCCGGGGAGCTGTTTTTT
CDR3 protein: CATMKGAAGELFF

V gene: TRBV6-4
clone size: .
D gene: TRBD2
J gene: TRBJ2-1
CDR3 DNA: TGTGCCAGCAGTCCGGGGGGTTCTCGCTACAATGAGCAGTTCTTC
CDR3 protein: CASSPGGSRYNEQFF

V gene: TRBV19
clone size: .
D gene: TRBD1
J gene: TRBJ2-2
CDR3 DNA: TGTGCCAGTTCGACAGGGAAAGGGACCGGGGAGCTGTTTTTT
CDR3 protein: CASSTGKGTGELFF

V gene: TRBV21-1
clone size: once
D gene: .
J gene: TRBJ1-1
CDR3 DNA: TGTGCCAGCAGGACAAGTATAGCTACCACAATTCGCACTGAAGCTTTCTTT
CDR3 protein: CASRTSIATTIRTEAFF

V gene: TRBV21-1
clone size: .
D gene: .
J gene: TRBJ1-1
CDR3 DNA: TGTGCCAGCAGCATTGGTACAGTGAACACTGAAGCTTTCTTT
CDR3 protein: CASSIGTVNTEAFF

V gene: TRBV12-3/TRBV12-4
clone size: .
D gene: .
J gene: TRBJ1-3
CDR3 DNA: TGTGCCAGCAGATACAGCTCTGGAAACACCATATATTTT
CDR3 protein: CASRYSSGNTIYF

V gene: TRBV19
clone size: .
D gene: .
J gene: TRBJ1-1
CDR3 DNA: TGTGCCAGTAGTGTTGCGGAGGGATTCGACACTGAAGCTTTCTTT
CDR3 protein: CASSVAEGFDTEAFF

V gene: TRBV4-2
clone size: .
D gene: .
J gene: TRBJ1-1
CDR3 DNA: TGTGCCAGCAGCCAAGCGGGGAGCAAGGAGAACACTGAAGCTTTCTTT
CDR3 protein: CASSQAGSKENTEAFF

V gene: TRBV7-6
clone size: .
D gene: .
J gene: TRBJ2-5
CDR3 DNA: TGTGCCAGCAAGGTCCGACGGCAGGGTCGAGAGACCCAGTACTTC
CDR3 protein: CASKVRRQGRETQYF

V gene: TRBV18
clone size: .
D gene: .
J gene: TRBJ1-4
CDR3 DNA: TGTGCCAGCTCACCAGGACGAGCCACTGGTAATGAAAAACTGTTTTTT
CDR3 protein: CASSPGRATGNEKLFF

V gene: TRBV7-3
clone size: .
D gene: TRBD1
J gene: TRBJ1-4
CDR3 DNA: TGTGCCAGCAGCTCAATGGGACAGGGTAATGAAAAACTGTTTTTT
CDR3 protein: CASSSMGQGNEKLFF

V gene: TRBV5-5
clone size: .
D gene: .
J gene: TRBJ1-4
CDR3 DNA: TGTGCCAGCAGCTTAATGAATGAAAAACTGTTTTTT
CDR3 protein: CASSLMNEKLFF

V gene: TRBV27
clone size: .
D gene: .
J gene: TRBJ1-2
CDR3 DNA: TGTGCCAGCAGTTTCCGGGCCGTGGGCTATGGCTACACCTTC
CDR3 protein: CASSFRAVGYGYTF

V gene: TRBV6-2/TRBV6-3
clone size: .
D gene: .
J gene: TRBJ1-1
CDR3 DNA: TGTGCCAGCGGCCTTGGGGGGGCAGGCACTGAAGCTTTCTTT
CDR3 protein: CASGLGGAGTEAFF

V gene: TRBV2
clone size: .
D gene: .
J gene: TRBJ1-1
CDR3 DNA: TGTGCCAGCACCATATTACAGGCGAACACTGAAGCTTTCTTT
CDR3 protein: CASTILQANTEAFF

V gene: TRBV5-1
clone size: few
D gene: TRBD1
J gene: TRBJ1-5
CDR3 DNA: TGCGCCAGCAGCAGGACAGGGGTTGGGCAGCCCCAGCATTTT
CDR3 protein: CASSRTGVGQPQHF

V gene: TRBV15
clone size: .
D gene: TRBD2
J gene: TRBJ2-5
CDR3 DNA: TGTGCCACCAGCAGAGATAGAGGTCTAGCGGGGGGAAGAGAGACCCAGTACTTC
CDR3 protein: CATSRDRGLAGGRETQYF

V gene: TRBV9
clone size: .
D gene: .
J gene: TRBJ2-3
CDR3 DNA: TGTGCCAGCAGCGTAGATAGCACAGATACGCAGTATTTT
CDR3 protein: CASSVDSTDTQYF

V gene: TRBV24-1
clone size: few
D gene: .
J gene: TRBJ2-2
CDR3 DNA: TGTGCCACCAGTCCACCGAAGAACACCGGGGAGCTGTTTTTT
CDR3 protein: CATSPPKNTGELFF

V gene: TRBV5-1
clone size: .
D gene: .
J gene: TRBJ1-1
CDR3 DNA: TGCGCCAGCAGCGACGGGAACGGCGGCACTGAAGCTTTCTTT
CDR3 protein: CASSDGNGGTEAFF

V gene: TRBV2
clone size: .
D gene: .
J gene: TRBJ1-6
CDR3 DNA: TGTGCCAGCAGTGCGGAGGTCGGTAATTCACCCCTCCACTTT
CDR3 protein: CASSAEVGNSPLHF

V gene: TRBV19
clone size: .
D gene: TRBD1
J gene: TRBJ2-3
CDR3 DNA: TGTGCCAGTAGTATAGCCCCCGGGACAGGGGGTGATACGCAGTATTTT
CDR3 protein: CASSIAPGTGGDTQYF

V gene: TRBV7-2
clone size: once
D gene: TRBD2
J gene: TRBJ2-5
CDR3 DNA: TGTGCCAGCAGCTCGGGAGGGCGGGGGGTAGAGACCCAGTACTTC
CDR3 protein: CASSSGGRGVETQYF

V gene: TRBV5-1
clone size: .
D gene: TRBD2
J gene: TRBJ2-3
CDR3 DNA: TGCGCCAGCAGTTTAGGACTAGAGGTAGATACGCAGTATTTT
CDR3 protein: CASSLGLEVDTQYF

V gene: TRBV4-2
clone size: .
D gene: .
J gene: TRBJ1-2
CDR3 DNA: TGTGCCAGCAGCCAAGACCCCGACAGCTACTATGGCTACACCTTC
CDR3 protein: CASSQDPDSYYGYTF

V gene: TRBV9
clone size: .
D gene: .
J gene: TRBJ1-6
CDR3 DNA: TGTGCCAGCAGCGTAGAACAGGGCAATAATTCACCCCTCCACTTT
CDR3 protein: CASSVEQGNNSPLHF

V gene: TRBV11-2
clone size: .
D gene: .
J gene: TRBJ2-1
CDR3 DNA: TGTGCCAGCAGCCCCTTTACGGGACGATCCTACAATGAGCAGTTCTTC
CDR3 protein: CASSPFTGRSYNEQFF

V gene: TRBV11-3
clone size: once
D gene: .
J gene: TRBJ1-3
CDR3 DNA: TGTGCCAGCAGCCGACAGGAAAGAGGAAACACCATATATTTT
CDR3 protein: CASSRQERGNTIYF

V gene: TRBV7-9
clone size: .
D gene: .
J gene: TRBJ1-1
CDR3 DNA: TGTGCCAGCAGCCTATCGTCAGGGGATACTGAAGCTTTCTTT
CDR3 protein: CASSLSSGDTEAFF

V gene: TRBV30
clone size: .
D gene: TRBD1
J gene: TRBJ2-4
CDR3 DNA: TGTGCCTGGAGTCCGGGACAGGGTGCATCCAAAAACATTCAGTACTTC
CDR3 protein: CAWSPGQGASKNIQYF

V gene: TRBV5-6
clone size: .
D gene: .
J gene: TRBJ1-3
CDR3 DNA: TGTGCCAGCAGTTTTGGACGTTACTCTGGAAACACCATATATTTT
CDR3 protein: CASSFGRYSGNTIYF

V gene: TRBV24-1
clone size: .
D gene: TRBD2
J gene: TRBJ2-3
CDR3 DNA: TGTGCCACCAGTGAGCTAGCGGGGGGAGATAGCACAGATACGCAGTATTTT
CDR3 protein: CATSELAGGDSTDTQYF